The entry below describes one T cell receptor (beta chain). This entry comes from a study of preoperative IRX-2 immunotherapy in early breast cancer. Treatment described: preoperative locoregional IRX-2 cytokine immunotherapy. Preoperative locoregional IRX-2 cytokine immunotherapy was tested in the phase Ib source study. This table comes from immunoSEQ multiplex PCR, and its TCRdb copy is limited to in-frame clones, with some not included. The sample holds 40,000 or so clones, about 94% seen once. Germline V gives CDR1 SQVTM, CDR2 ANQGSEA. The CDR3 length is 12 residues. V lost 5 bases, J lost 2 bases, and 10 bases lay in between.

The chain has TRBV29-1 and TRBJ2-7; weak D call: TRBD1 (6 bases). Sequencing used tumor tissue, obtained after IRX-2 immunotherapy. This TCR came from a human donor with breast cancer. The CDR3, as DNA: TGCAGCGTTATAACAGGGACCTACGAGCAGTACTTC. As protein: CSVITGTYEQYF.